The 19 T cell receptor beta chains below all came from one sample that was sequenced in a study of control samples from healthy donors and cancer patients. Generated by immunoSEQ multiplex PCR, the TCRdb table keeps only in-frame clones and is missing some. The top ten hold about 5.8% of the sample, which has around 160,000 clones, approximately 93% seen once. What was sequenced was blood. Receptors were obtained from a man between 18 and 35 years old in good health.

The chain recombines TRBV4-1 with TRBJ2-7, with TRBD2 matching 9 bases. V lost 3 bases, J lost 1 base, and 10 bases stayed unmatched. CDR1 is MGHRA, CDR2 YSYEKL, per germline. CDR3 length equals 17 residues. CDR3 amino acids: CASSQGFLAGRSYEQYF. The CDR3 DNA is TGCGCCAGCAGCCAGGGTTTCCTAGCGGGGAGATCCTACGAGCAGTACTTC.

The CDR3 region is CASSGDRGSQPQHF. The CDR3 DNA follows: TGTGCCAGCAGCGGGGACAGGGGCTCTCAGCCCCAGCATTTT. The chain employs TRBV6-2 or TRBV6-3 and TRBJ1-5; 10 nucleotides align to TRBD1. Germline V CDR1 and CDR2: MNHEY, SVGEGT. The CDR3 has 14 residues. Losses at the gene ends were 6 bases for V and 6 bases for J; bases not matched to a gene: 5.

The V gene is TRBV7-6, the J gene TRBJ1-1; tentative D call: TRBD1 (6 bases). Trimming removed 0 bases from V and 6 bases from J, with 11 bases in between. Germline CDR1 SGHVS, CDR2 FNYEAQ. The CDR3 has 14 residues. The chain's CDR3 is CASSLAPGGPEAFF. The CDR3 coding sequence is TGTGCCAGCAGCTTAGCGCCGGGGGGCCCTGAAGCTTTCTTT.

This clone was detected only once. The gene calls are TRBV28 and TRBJ1-2; 7 bases are shared with TRBD1. The V and J ends lost 5 bases and 1 base, in that order; junction bases with no gene match: 10. The CDR3 runs 16 residues. Germline V gene data show CDR1 as MDHEN and CDR2 as SYDVKM. Written as DNA, the CDR3 is TGTGCCAGCAGTCCCAATCACAGGGGACGTAACTATGGCTACACCTTC. Translation gives CASSPNHRGRNYGYTF.

V gene TRBV19 combines with J gene TRBJ1-5, with D maybe TRBD1 (5 bases). V lost 3 bases and J 7 bases, leaving 7 bases between the germline ends. This CDR3 is built from 12 residues. Germline V gives CDR1 LNHDA, CDR2 SQIVND (reference sequence). The DNA for the CDR3 is TGTGCCAGTAGTATTGGGGCCCAGCCCCAGCATTTT. Protein product: CASSIGAQPQHF.

The chain recombines TRBV11-3 with TRBJ2-3; 7 bases map to TRBD1. Germline V lookup: CDR1 SGHNT, CDR2 YENEEA. Losses at the gene ends were 5 bases for V and 6 bases for J; bases not matched to a gene: 5. The CDR3 consists of 13 residues. In DNA form, the CDR3 reads TGTGCCAGCAGCCAACAGGGGCCCGATACGCAGTATTTT. Its protein is CASSQQGPDTQYF. The full variable domain, with the rest looked up from reference TRBV11-3 and TRBJ2-3, is EAGVVQSPRYKIIEKKQPVAFWCNPISGHNTLYWYLQNLGQGPELLIRYENEEAVDDSQLPKDRFSAERLKGVDSTLKIQPAELGDSAVYLCASSQQGPDTQYFGPGTRLTVL.

The gene calls are TRBV2 and TRBJ1-4; 10 bases agree with TRBD1. This CDR3 region has 14 residues. Trimming cost V 7 bases and J 8 bases; bases outside gene matches: 7. Germline CDR1 and CDR2: SNHLY and FYNNEI. The CDR3 reads CASTDRGRDEKLFF. CDR3 DNA sequence: TGTGCCAGCACCGACAGGGGGCGCGACGAAAAACTGTTTTTT.

The V and J genes are TRBV30 and TRBJ1-6; D uncertain. This CDR3 has 13 residues. Trimming shortened V by 1 base and J by 3 bases, and 4 bases separated the two germline ends. CDR1 and CDR2 (germline): GTSNPN, SVGIG (reference sequence). The CDR3 DNA reads TGTGCCTGGAGTGCCGACTATAATTCACCCCTCCACTTT. Its translation is CAWSADYNSPLHF.

This clone was found a few times. The chain employs TRBV6-5 and TRBJ1-6; no reliable D call. V lost 8 bases and J lost 5, with 10 bases in between. Germline V gives CDR1 MNHEY, CDR2 SVGAGI. This CDR3 region has 13 residues. The CDR3 region has the DNA TGTGCCAGCTCAAGGCTGAATAATTCACCCCTCCACTTT. It encodes CASSRLNNSPLHF.

V gene TRBV5-1 combines with J gene TRBJ2-2, with 7 bases lining up with TRBD1. The CDR3 is 15 residues long. The germline gives CDR1 SGHRS, CDR2 YFSETQ. The V gene end was trimmed by 6 bases and the J gene end by 5 bases; junction bases not matched to a gene: 10. CDR3 protein: CASTPEGGGTGELFF. In DNA, the CDR3 is TGCGCCAGCACCCCAGAAGGGGGCGGGACCGGGGAGCTGTTTTTT.

This sequence joins TRBV6-5 and TRBJ2-5; D is uncertain. The V end was cut by 6 bases, the J end by 2 bases, with 10 bases between. Germline V gene data show CDR1 as MNHEY and CDR2 as SVGAGI. The CDR3 consists of 13 residues. CDR3 sequence: CASSPNLQETQYF. The CDR3 DNA reads as TGTGCCAGCAGCCCAAATTTGCAAGAGACCCAGTACTTC.

The chain carries TRBV7-9 and TRBJ2-1; 12 bases agree with TRBD1. In germline, CDR1 is SEHNR, CDR2 FQNEAQ (reference sequence). CDR3 length: 16 amino acids. V lost 6 bases to trimming and J lost 9 bases; unmatched junction nucleotides: 12. The CDR3 DNA follows: TGTGCCAGCAGTAAAGGGACAGGGGGCTACATAGGTGAGCAGTTCTTC. It encodes CASSKGTGGYIGEQFF.

DNA of the CDR3: TGTGCCAGCAGCCAAACTAGGAACACCGGGGAGCTGTTTTTT. Protein: CASSQTRNTGELFF. The V call is TRBV7-9, the J call TRBJ2-2; D is possibly TRBD2 (5 bases). V gave up 5 bases and J gave up 1 base, with 8 bases separating them. The CDR3 sequence is 14 residues long. The germline V gene encodes CDR1 SEHNR and CDR2 FQNEAQ (reference sequence).

V is TRBV6-6 and J is TRBJ2-2; D is possibly TRBD1 (5 bases). Germline V gene sequence: CDR1 MNHNY, CDR2 SVGAGI (reference sequence). The V end was cut by 4 bases, the J end by 7 bases, with 16 bases between. This CDR3 comprises 15 residues. This CDR3 is CASSLDTGKYGELFF. The CDR3 bases are TGTGCCAGCAGTTTGGACACGGGCAAGTACGGGGAGCTGTTTTTT.

The chain combines TRBV30 with TRBJ1-5, with D unclear. CDR3 length: 13 residues. CDR1 and CDR2 from the germline V gene are GTSNPN and SVGIG (reference sequence). V was shortened by 1 base and J by 10 bases, with 14 bases between the two germline ends. CDR3 nucleotide sequence: TGTGCCTGGAGTGGGTCGGCTAGAGACCCCCAGCATTTT. Translated: CAWSGSARDPQHF.

The rearrangement uses TRBV20-1 and TRBJ1-1; D is undetermined. The CDR3 length is 12 residues. V was trimmed by 3 bases and J by 1 base, leaving 6 bases between them. The germline V gene has CDR1 DFQATT and CDR2 SNEGSKA (reference sequence). CDR3 protein: CSASGGNTEAFF. In nucleotides, the CDR3 is TGCAGTGCTAGTGGCGGGAACACTGAAGCTTTCTTT.

This chain joins TRBV6-5 and TRBJ2-7, with D maybe TRBD1 (5 bases). Trimming removed 5 bases at V and 4 bases at J, with 9 bases between. The CDR3 has 12 amino acids. Germline V gene data show CDR1 as MNHEY and CDR2 as SVGAGI. The CDR3 DNA reads as TGTGCCAGCAGTACCGACAGATACGAGCAGTACTTC. It yields the protein CASSTDRYEQYF.

The chain couples TRBV4-1 to TRBJ2-7; D uncertain. Germline values: CDR1 MGHRA, CDR2 YSYEKL. This CDR3 is built from 14 residues. Trimming cost V 4 bases and J 1 base, with 11 bases left between them. In nucleotides, the CDR3 is TGCGCCAGCAGCCCACTGGACGGGTCCTACGAGCAGTACTTC. Translated, it gives CASSPLDGSYEQYF.

The J gene is TRBJ1-2, the V gene TRBV12-3 or TRBV12-4; D is unresolved. V shed 9 bases and J shed 5 bases, with 13 bases lying between them. This CDR3 has 12 residues. As DNA, the CDR3 is TGTGCCAGTTCGACCGTAGGTTATGGCTACACCTTC. Amino acid sequence: CASSTVGYGYTF.